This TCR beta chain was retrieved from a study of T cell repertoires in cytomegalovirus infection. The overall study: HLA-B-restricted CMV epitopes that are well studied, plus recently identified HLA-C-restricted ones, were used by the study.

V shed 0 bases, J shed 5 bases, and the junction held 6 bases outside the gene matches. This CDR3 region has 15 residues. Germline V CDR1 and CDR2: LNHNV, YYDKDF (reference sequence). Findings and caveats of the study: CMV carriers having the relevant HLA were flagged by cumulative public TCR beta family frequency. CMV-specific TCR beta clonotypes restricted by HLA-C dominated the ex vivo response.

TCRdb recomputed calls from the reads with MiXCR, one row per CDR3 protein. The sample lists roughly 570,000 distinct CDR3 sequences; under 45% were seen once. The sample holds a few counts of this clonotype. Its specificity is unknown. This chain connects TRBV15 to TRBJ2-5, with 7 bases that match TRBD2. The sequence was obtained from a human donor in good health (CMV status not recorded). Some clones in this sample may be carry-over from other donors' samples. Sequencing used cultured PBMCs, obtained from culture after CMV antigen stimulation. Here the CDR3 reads CATSRDAGEGETQYF. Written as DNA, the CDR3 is TGTGCCACCAGCAGAGATGCGGGAGAGGGCGAGACCCAGTACTTC. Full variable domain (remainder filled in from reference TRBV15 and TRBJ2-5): DAMVIQNPRYQVTQFGKPVTLSCSQTLNHNVMYWYQQKSSQAPKLLFHYYDKDFNNEADTPDNFQSRRPNTSFCFLDIRSPGLGDTAMYLCATSRDAGEGETQYFGPGTRLLVL.